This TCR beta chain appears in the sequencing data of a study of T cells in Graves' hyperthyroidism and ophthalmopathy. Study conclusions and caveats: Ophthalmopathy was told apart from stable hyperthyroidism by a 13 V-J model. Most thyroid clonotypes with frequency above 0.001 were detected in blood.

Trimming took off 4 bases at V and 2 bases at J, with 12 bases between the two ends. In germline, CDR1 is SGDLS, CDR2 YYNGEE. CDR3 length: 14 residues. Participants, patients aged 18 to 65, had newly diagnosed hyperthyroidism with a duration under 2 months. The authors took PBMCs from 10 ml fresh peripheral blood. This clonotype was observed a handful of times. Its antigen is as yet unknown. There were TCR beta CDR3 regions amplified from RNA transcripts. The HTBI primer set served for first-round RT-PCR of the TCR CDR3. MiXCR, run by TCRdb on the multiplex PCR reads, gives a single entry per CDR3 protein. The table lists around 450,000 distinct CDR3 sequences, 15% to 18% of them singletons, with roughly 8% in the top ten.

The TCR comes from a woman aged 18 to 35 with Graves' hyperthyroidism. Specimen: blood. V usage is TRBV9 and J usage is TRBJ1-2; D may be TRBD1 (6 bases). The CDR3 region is CASSKQGPNYGYTF. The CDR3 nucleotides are TGTGCCAGCAGCAAACAGGGACCAAACTATGGCTACACCTTC.